This T cell receptor beta chain was identified during a study of blood T cells in healthy people across ages. The study's findings and limits: With donor CMV status unknown, expanded clonotype changes were possibly confounded. TCR beta diversity per million T cells fell roughly linearly with age.

To note about this clonotype: Antigen specificity is unknown.

Each donor supplied roughly 10 milliliters of peripheral blood. A second about 7 to 12 cycle PCR used barcoded and J-beta primers. MiXCR, applied by TCRdb to the 5' RACE reads, yields one record per CDR3 protein. The sample has hundreds of thousands of distinct CDR3 sequences, about 40% seen once. Sequencing was done on a sample of blood. The TCR originated in an older woman in good health.

The CDR3 spells CASSFGGSVTEAFF. The DNA of the CDR3 is TGTGCCAGCAGCTTTGGGGGCTCCGTCACTGAAGCTTTCTTT. The chain combines TRBV11-3 with TRBJ1-1, with TRBD1 as a possible D gene (6 bases). Germline V lookup: CDR1 SGHNT, CDR2 YENEEA. V was trimmed by 3 bases and J by 4 bases, leaving 12 bases between them. The length of the CDR3 is 14 residues.